Listed below are T cell receptor beta chains from one sample, sequenced in a study of blood T cell repertoires in COVID-19. Measured with immunoSEQ multiplex PCR; TCRdb has only the in-frame clones, and not every one. The sample lists about 120,000 clones, around 78% occurring once. Sample: peripheral blood. All receptors derive from a man aged 65 to 79 with acute or convalescent COVID-19. The CDR3 runs from the conserved cysteine through the conserved F or W. D genes are given only for firm matches. Part of the rows lack a size; the others show once, few, many or a class for expanded clones.

CDR3 | DNA | J | size | D | V
CASSSTSGGTGELFF | TGTGCCAGCAGCTCGACTAGCGGGGGGACCGGGGAGCTGTTTTTT | TRBJ2-2 | NA | TRBD2 | TRBV7-2
CASSALSTGSPYGYTF | TGTGCCAGCAGCGCCCTCTCCACAGGATCTCCTTATGGCTACACCTTC | TRBJ1-2 | NA | NA | TRBV9
CASSRSPSSGANVLTF | TGTGCCAGCAGCCGAAGCCCAAGCTCTGGGGCCAACGTCCTGACTTTC | TRBJ2-6 | NA | NA | TRBV11-1
CASSPRTGEAFF | TGTGCCAGCTCACCCCGGACAGGGGAGGCTTTCTTT | TRBJ1-1 | NA | TRBD1 | TRBV18
CASSEGTLTYEQYF | TGTGCCAGCAGCGAAGGGACTTTAACCTACGAGCAGTACTTC | TRBJ2-7 | NA | NA | TRBV11-3
CASSPSASESQFF | TGCGCCAGCAGCCCCTCAGCTAGCGAATCGCAGTTCTTC | TRBJ2-1 | few | NA | TRBV4-1
CASSQSEGSLQETQYF | TGCGCCAGCAGCCAAAGCGAGGGCAGCTTACAAGAGACCCAGTACTTC | TRBJ2-5 | NA | NA | TRBV4-1
CASSRTGKGETQYF | TGTGCCAGTAGTCGGACAGGGAAGGGAGAGACCCAGTACTTC | TRBJ2-5 | few | TRBD1 | TRBV19
CSTSGPVSYEQYF | TGCAGCACATCGGGTCCTGTCTCCTACGAGCAGTACTTC | TRBJ2-7 | once | NA | TRBV29-1
CASSFTTGSYNEQFF | TGCGCCAGCAGCTTCACTACGGGATCCTACAATGAGCAGTTCTTC | TRBJ2-1 | NA | NA | TRBV5-1
CASSGTGRVDSPLHF | TGTGCCAGCAGCGGGACAGGGCGGGTGGATTCACCCCTCCACTTT | TRBJ1-6 | few | TRBD1 | TRBV13
CASSYVGRPGNTIYF | TGTGCCAGCAGTTACGTGGGGAGGCCTGGAAACACCATATATTTT | TRBJ1-3 | NA | NA | TRBV6-2/TRBV6-3
CASSLGMGQTYNEQFF | TGCGCCAGCAGCTTGGGTATGGGACAAACCTACAATGAGCAGTTCTTC | TRBJ2-1 | NA | NA | TRBV5-1
CASSLGRGWEQETQYF | TGTGCCAGCAGCTTAGGTCGGGGATGGGAGCAAGAGACCCAGTACTTC | TRBJ2-5 | NA | NA | TRBV5-6
CAWSFQGSTEAFF | TGTGCCTGGAGTTTCCAGGGCAGCACTGAAGCTTTCTTT | TRBJ1-1 | NA | NA | TRBV30
CSVETPLGNTIYF | TGCAGCGTTGAAACCCCACTGGGAAACACCATATATTTT | TRBJ1-3 | NA | NA | TRBV29-1
CASSFGVEETQYF | TGTGCCAGCAGCTTCGGTGTGGAAGAGACCCAGTACTTC | TRBJ2-5 | NA | NA | TRBV5-4
CASSQGPGQGSDPQHF | TGTGCCAGCAGCCAAGGGCCGGGACAGGGGAGTGATCCCCAGCATTTT | TRBJ1-5 | NA | TRBD1 | TRBV4-2
CASSLGQGTVNQPQHF | TGTGCCAGCAGCTTAGGACAGGGAACAGTTAACCAGCCCCAGCATTTT | TRBJ1-5 | NA | TRBD1 | TRBV7-9
CAIVASPHSGANVLTF | TGTGCCATCGTGGCCAGTCCCCATTCTGGGGCCAACGTCCTGACTTTC | TRBJ2-6 | NA | NA | TRBV10-3
CASSQSSVRTGGNQPQHF | TGCGCCAGCAGCCAGAGTTCGGTACGGACCGGGGGCAATCAGCCCCAGCATTTT | TRBJ1-5 | few | NA | TRBV4-1
CASTLDSMNTEAFF | TGTGCCAGCACCCTGGACAGCATGAACACTGAAGCTTTCTTT | TRBJ1-1 | NA | NA | TRBV7-3
CASSHSTDNEKLFF | TGTGCCAGCAGCCATAGTACAGATAATGAAAAACTGTTTTTT | TRBJ1-4 | NA | NA | TRBV4-2
CASQSGYRAFF | TGTGCCAGCCAGTCGGGGTATCGAGCTTTCTTT | TRBJ1-1 | many | NA | TRBV19
CASSVELGVHEQYF | TGTGCCAGCAGCGTAGAACTCGGGGTCCACGAGCAGTACTTC | TRBJ2-7 | once | NA | TRBV9
CASGDRGGLPLHF | TGTGCCAGCGGAGACAGGGGGGGCCTACCCCTCCACTTT | TRBJ1-6 | NA | TRBD1 | TRBV6-5
CASSQERGGGVSGDTQYF | TGCGCCAGCAGCCAAGAAAGAGGCGGGGGAGTGAGCGGAGATACGCAGTATTTT | TRBJ2-3 | NA | TRBD2 | TRBV4-3
CASTSRERVSNQPQHF | TGTGCCAGTACATCCAGGGAAAGGGTTAGCAATCAGCCCCAGCATTTT | TRBJ1-5 | few | NA | TRBV19
CASSEMAETQYF | TGTGCCAGCAGTGAAATGGCAGAGACCCAGTACTTC | TRBJ2-5 | NA | NA | TRBV6-1
CASSVGQGLSTDTQYF | TGTGCCAGCAGCGTAGGTCAGGGGTTAAGCACAGATACGCAGTATTTT | TRBJ2-3 | NA | NA | TRBV9
CASQGDNEKLFF | TGTGCCAGCCAGGGCGATAATGAAAAACTGTTTTTT | TRBJ1-4 | NA | NA | TRBV7-9
CASSLSQGPEQYF | TGTGCCAGCAGTTTAAGTCAGGGTCCCGAGCAGTACTTC | TRBJ2-7 | NA | NA | TRBV28
CASSMAGTQETQYF | TGTGCCAGTAGTATGGCGGGCACTCAAGAGACCCAGTACTTC | TRBJ2-5 | NA | NA | TRBV19
CASSLIQGSGANVLTF | TGCGCCAGCAGCCTCATTCAGGGGTCCGGGGCCAACGTCCTGACTTTC | TRBJ2-6 | NA | NA | TRBV4-3
CSAGSGLRAFF | TGCAGTGCTGGATCAGGATTACGAGCTTTCTTT | TRBJ1-1 | NA | NA | TRBV20-1
CASSQDRRGNTEAFF | TGCGCCAGCAGCCAAGATCGGCGCGGGAACACTGAAGCTTTCTTT | TRBJ1-1 | NA | NA | TRBV4-1
CASLENRSGGTQYF | TGTGCCAGCCTGGAAAACAGGTCAGGCGGGACCCAGTACTTC | TRBJ2-5 | NA | NA | TRBV2
CASSLVLASGHEQFF | TGTGCCAGCAGCTTAGTCCTAGCCTCCGGCCATGAGCAGTTCTTC | TRBJ2-1 | NA | NA | TRBV7-2
CASSYPSRSSGGPLSYNEQFF | TGTGCCAGCAGTTACCCTTCCCGGTCGAGCGGGGGGCCCCTATCCTACAATGAGCAGTTCTTC | TRBJ2-1 | NA | TRBD2 | TRBV6-2/TRBV6-3
CASSPVPGGTEAFF | TGTGCCAGCAGCCCCGTTCCAGGGGGCACTGAAGCTTTCTTT | TRBJ1-1 | NA | TRBD1 | TRBV6-5
CASSQLTGVGNTIYF | TGCGCCAGCAGCCAATTGACAGGGGTTGGAAACACCATATATTTT | TRBJ1-3 | few | TRBD1 | TRBV4-3
CASSLGDRAGYGYTF | TGTGCCAGCAGCTTAGGCGACAGGGCTGGCTATGGCTACACCTTC | TRBJ1-2 | NA | TRBD1 | TRBV13
CASSFDRGNGYTF | TGTGCCAGCAGCTTTGACAGGGGGAATGGCTACACCTTC | TRBJ1-2 | NA | TRBD1 | TRBV7-9
CASSRLEGVRGYTF | TGTGCCAGCAGTCGGCTAGAGGGGGTAAGAGGCTACACCTTC | TRBJ1-2 | once | NA | TRBV28
CASSLNQAQPQHF | TGTGCCAGCAGCTTAAACCAGGCCCAGCCCCAGCATTTT | TRBJ1-5 | NA | NA | TRBV7-2
CASSFGQGGTGELFF | TGCGCCAGCAGCTTTGGACAGGGAGGAACCGGGGAGCTGTTTTTT | TRBJ2-2 | NA | TRBD1 | TRBV5-1
CASSSSGSSTDTQYF | TGCGCCAGCAGCTCTAGCGGGTCAAGCACAGATACGCAGTATTTT | TRBJ2-3 | NA | TRBD2 | TRBV5-1
CASSIRDRGVDGYTF | TGTGCCAGTAGTATAAGGGACAGGGGCGTTGATGGCTACACCTTC | TRBJ1-2 | NA | TRBD1 | TRBV19
CASSSGQGAVGTEAFF | TGTGCCAGCAGCAGTGGGCAGGGGGCTGTAGGCACTGAAGCTTTCTTT | TRBJ1-1 | NA | TRBD1 | TRBV5-4
CASSQGTGATKAFF | TGTGCCAGCAGCCAAGGGACAGGAGCCACCAAAGCTTTCTTT | TRBJ1-1 | NA | TRBD1 | TRBV3-1/TRBV3-2
CASSGSGVYGYTF | TGCGCCAGCAGCGGATCAGGGGTCTATGGCTACACCTTC | TRBJ1-2 | NA | NA | TRBV5-1
CASSPRGRGNGYTF | TGTGCCAGCAGCCCAAGGGGGCGCGGGAATGGCTACACCTTC | TRBJ1-2 | NA | TRBD1 | TRBV6-2/TRBV6-3
CASSQDRGNTEAFF | TGTGCCAGCAGCCAGGACAGGGGGAACACTGAAGCTTTCTTT | TRBJ1-1 | NA | TRBD1 | TRBV14
CASSLVRDSYNEQFF | TGTGCCAGCTCGCTCGTCCGGGACTCTTACAATGAGCAGTTCTTC | TRBJ2-1 | once | NA | TRBV18